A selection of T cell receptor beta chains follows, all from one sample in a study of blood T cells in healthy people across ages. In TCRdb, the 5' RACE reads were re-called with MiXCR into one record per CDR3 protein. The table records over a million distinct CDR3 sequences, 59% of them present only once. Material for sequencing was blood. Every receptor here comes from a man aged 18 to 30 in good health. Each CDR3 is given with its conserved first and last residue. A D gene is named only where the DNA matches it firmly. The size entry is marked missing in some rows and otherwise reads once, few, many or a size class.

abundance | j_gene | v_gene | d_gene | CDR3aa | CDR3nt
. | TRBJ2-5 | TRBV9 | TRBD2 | CAGSVAMRGGDGTQYF | TGTGCCGGCAGCGTAGCTATGCGGGGGGGCGATGGGACCCAGTACTTC
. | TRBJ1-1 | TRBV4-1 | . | CASSQAGVRGSGNTEAFF | TGCGCCAGCAGCCAAGCGGGAGTCAGGGGATCCGGGAACACTGAAGCTTTCTTT
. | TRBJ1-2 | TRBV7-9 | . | CASSHTAVPNYGYTF | TGTGCCAGCAGCCACACCGCGGTTCCTAACTATGGCTACACCTTC
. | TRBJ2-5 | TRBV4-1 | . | CASSQDNQVNEQYF | TGCGCCAGCAGCCAAGATAACCAGGTGAATGAGCAGTACTTC
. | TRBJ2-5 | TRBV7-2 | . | CASSLWDAGWDLQETQYF | TGTGCCAGCAGCTTATGGGATGCCGGGTGGGACTTACAAGAGACCCAGTACTTC
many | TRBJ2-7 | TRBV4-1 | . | CASSQDPQYEQYF | TGCGCCAGCAGCCAAGATCCACAGTACGAGCAGTACTTC
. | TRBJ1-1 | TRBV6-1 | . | CASHEFWDLEAFF | TGTGCCAGCCATGAATTCTGGGACCTTGAAGCTTTCTTT
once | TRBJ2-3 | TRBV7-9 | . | CASSSPKDGNTQYF | TGTGCCAGCAGCTCCCCGAAGGACGGAAATACGCAGTATTTT
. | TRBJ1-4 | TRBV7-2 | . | CASSQLGHTTEKLFF | TGTGCCAGCAGCCAACTCGGACACACTACTGAAAAACTGTTTTTT
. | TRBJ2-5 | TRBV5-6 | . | CASSLLTGKTQYF | TGTGCCAGCAGCTTACTGACTGGGAAGACCCAGTACTTC
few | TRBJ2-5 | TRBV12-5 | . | CASGPRDQMGTQYF | TGTGCTAGTGGTCCCCGGGACCAAATGGGGACCCAGTACTTC
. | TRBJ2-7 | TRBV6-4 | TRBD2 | CASSDSSGRASNEQYF | TGTGCCAGCAGTGACTCAAGCGGGAGGGCCTCCAATGAGCAGTACTTC
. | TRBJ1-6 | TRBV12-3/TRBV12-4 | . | CASSPSSQSPLHF | TGTGCCAGCAGTCCGAGCTCCCAAAGTCCCCTCCACTTT
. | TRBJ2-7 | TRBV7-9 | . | CASGYTAEEQYF | TGTGCCAGCGGTTATACAGCCGAAGAGCAGTACTTC
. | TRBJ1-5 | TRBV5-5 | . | CASSPVGGRDQPQHF | TGTGCCAGCAGCCCCGTGGGAGGGCGCGATCAGCCCCAGCATTTT
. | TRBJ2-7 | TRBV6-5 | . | CASSASTYSYEQYF | TGTGCCAGCAGTGCTTCGACATACTCCTACGAGCAGTACTTC
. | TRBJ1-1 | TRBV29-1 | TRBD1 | CSVETGWAKQPEAFF | TGCAGCGTAGAGACAGGGTGGGCCAAACAACCCGAAGCTTTCTTT
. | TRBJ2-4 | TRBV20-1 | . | CSARDTKNIQYF | TGCAGTGCTAGAGATACAAAAAACATTCAGTACTTC
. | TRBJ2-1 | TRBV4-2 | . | CASRPLDKSYNEQFF | TGTGCCAGCAGGCCGTTAGACAAGTCCTACAATGAGCAGTTCTTC
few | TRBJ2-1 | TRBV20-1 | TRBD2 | CSAARGREFINEQFF | TGCAGTGCTGCCCGTGGGCGGGAGTTTATAAATGAGCAGTTCTTC
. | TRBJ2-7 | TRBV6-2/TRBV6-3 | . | CASRRTGQISYEQYF | TGTGCCAGCAGGCGAACGGGACAAATCTCCTACGAGCAGTACTTC
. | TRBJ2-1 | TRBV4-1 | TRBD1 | CASSKPGQGKNEQFF | TGCGCCAGCAGCAAACCGGGACAGGGTAAAAATGAGCAGTTCTTC
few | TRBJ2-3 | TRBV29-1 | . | CSVIREGVSDTQYF | TGCAGCGTTATTCGGGAAGGGGTTTCAGATACGCAGTATTTT
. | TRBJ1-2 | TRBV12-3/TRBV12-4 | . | CASSTATGRDNYGYTF | TGTGCCAGCAGCACCGCCACGGGACGGGACAACTATGGCTACACCTTC
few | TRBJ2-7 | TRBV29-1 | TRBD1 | CSVARQGRSYEQYF | TGCAGCGTGGCACGACAGGGGCGCTCCTACGAGCAGTACTTC
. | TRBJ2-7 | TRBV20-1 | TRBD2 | CSAALAEVPYEQYF | TGCAGTGCTGCCCTAGCGGAGGTCCCCTACGAGCAGTACTTC
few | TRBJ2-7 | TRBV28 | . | CASSSPGRFYEQYF | TGTGCCAGCAGTTCCCCGGGGAGGTTCTACGAGCAGTACTTC
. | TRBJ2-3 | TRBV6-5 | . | CASSYLSRQGGFTDTQYF | TGTGCCAGCAGTTACTTATCCCGACAGGGAGGCTTCACAGATACGCAGTATTTT
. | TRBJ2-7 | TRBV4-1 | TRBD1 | CASSHKGTAAYEQYF | TGCGCCAGCAGTCATAAGGGGACAGCCGCCTACGAGCAGTACTTC
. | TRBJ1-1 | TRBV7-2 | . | CASSLRAVVTEAFF | TGTGCCAGCAGCTTACGGGCAGTAGTCACTGAAGCTTTCTTT
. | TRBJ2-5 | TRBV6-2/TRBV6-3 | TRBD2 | CASSYSGTSGETQYF | TGTGCCAGCAGTTACTCTGGGACTAGCGGTGAGACCCAGTACTTC
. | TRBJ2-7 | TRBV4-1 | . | CASSHESTGTSYEQYF | TGCGCCAGCAGCCATGAATCGACAGGGACTAGCTACGAGCAGTACTTC
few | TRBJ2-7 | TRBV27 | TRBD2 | CASSPAGGGPYEQYF | TGTGCCAGCAGCCCGGCGGGAGGGGGGCCCTACGAGCAGTACTTC
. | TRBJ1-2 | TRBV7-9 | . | CASSHRATNYGYTF | TGTGCCAGCAGTCATCGGGCCACTAACTATGGCTACACCTTC
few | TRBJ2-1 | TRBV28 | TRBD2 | CASSFRGLALIDEQFF | TGTGCCAGCAGTTTTAGGGGACTAGCTCTTATAGATGAGCAGTTCTTC
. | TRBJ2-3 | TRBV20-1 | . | CSATHTDTQYF | TGCAGTGCAACACACACAGATACGCAGTATTTT
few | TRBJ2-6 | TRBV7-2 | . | CASSPRLGANVLTF | TGTGCCAGCAGCCCCCGTTTAGGGGCCAACGTCCTGACTTTC
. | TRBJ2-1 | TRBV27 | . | CASSLSKIDEQFF | TGTGCCAGCAGTTTATCGAAGATTGATGAGCAGTTCTTC